The clone carrying this T cell receptor beta chain was seen only a few times. Its antigen is not identified. Amplified regions were TCR beta CDR3 sequences from RNA transcripts. HTBI primers were used for first-round RT-PCR of the TCR CDR3. TCRdb called the multiplex PCR reads again in MiXCR, with one record for every CDR3 protein. The sample lists a few hundred thousand distinct CDR3 sequences, about a sixth occurring once. This specimen comes from a study of T cells in Graves' hyperthyroidism and ophthalmopathy. Points from the study as a whole: With a median lead of 6.5 months before onset, the model predicted ophthalmopathy.

The V gene's germline CDR1 is MDHEN and CDR2 SYDVKM. V lost 3 bases and J 0 bases, leaving 11 bases between the germline ends. The CDR3 consists of 15 residues. This clonotype was obtained from a woman aged 25 to 39 with Graves' hyperthyroidism. Sequencing was carried out using blood. The V and J genes are TRBV28 and TRBJ2-5; no clear D. The CDR3 here is CASSFLPLYQETQYF. CDR3 nucleotides: TGTGCCAGCAGTTTTCTTCCACTATACCAAGAGACCCAGTACTTC.